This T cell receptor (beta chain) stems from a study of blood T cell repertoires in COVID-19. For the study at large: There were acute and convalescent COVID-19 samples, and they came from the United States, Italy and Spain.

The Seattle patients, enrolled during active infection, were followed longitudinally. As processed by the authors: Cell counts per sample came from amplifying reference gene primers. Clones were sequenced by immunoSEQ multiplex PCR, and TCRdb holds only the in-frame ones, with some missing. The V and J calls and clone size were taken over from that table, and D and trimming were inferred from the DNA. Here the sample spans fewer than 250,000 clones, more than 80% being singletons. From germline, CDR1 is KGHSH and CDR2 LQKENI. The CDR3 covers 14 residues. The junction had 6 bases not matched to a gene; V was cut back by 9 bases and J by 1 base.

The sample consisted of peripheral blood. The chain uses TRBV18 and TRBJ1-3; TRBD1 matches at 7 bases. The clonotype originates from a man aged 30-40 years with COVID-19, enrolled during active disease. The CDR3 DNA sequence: TGTGCCAGTCTACAGGGGACGTCTGGAAACACCATATATTTT. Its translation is CASLQGTSGNTIYF.